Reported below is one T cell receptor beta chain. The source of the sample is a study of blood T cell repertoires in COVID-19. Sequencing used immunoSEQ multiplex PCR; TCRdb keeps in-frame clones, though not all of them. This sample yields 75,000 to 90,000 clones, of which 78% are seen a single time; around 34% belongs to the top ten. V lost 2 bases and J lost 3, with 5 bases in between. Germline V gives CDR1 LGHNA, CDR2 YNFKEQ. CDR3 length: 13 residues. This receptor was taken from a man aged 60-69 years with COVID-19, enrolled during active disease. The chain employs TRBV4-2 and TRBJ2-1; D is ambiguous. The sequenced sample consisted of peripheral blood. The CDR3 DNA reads TGTGCCAGCAGCCAAACCGGCTACAATGAGCAGTTCTTC. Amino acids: CASSQTGYNEQFF.